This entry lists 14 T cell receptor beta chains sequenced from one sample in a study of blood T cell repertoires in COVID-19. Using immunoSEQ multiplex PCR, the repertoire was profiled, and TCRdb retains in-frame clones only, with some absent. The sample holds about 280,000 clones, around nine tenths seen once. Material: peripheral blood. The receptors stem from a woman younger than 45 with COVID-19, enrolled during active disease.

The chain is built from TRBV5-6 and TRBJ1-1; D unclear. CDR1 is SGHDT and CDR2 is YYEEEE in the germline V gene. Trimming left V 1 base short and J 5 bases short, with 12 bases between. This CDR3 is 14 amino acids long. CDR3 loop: CASSLSGIYTEAFF. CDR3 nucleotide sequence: TGTGCCAGCAGCTTGTCGGGGATTTATACTGAAGCTTTCTTT.

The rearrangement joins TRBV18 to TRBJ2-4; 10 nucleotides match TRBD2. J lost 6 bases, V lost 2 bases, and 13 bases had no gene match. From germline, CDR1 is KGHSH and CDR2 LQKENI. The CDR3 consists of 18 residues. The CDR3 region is CASSPIPLAGARGNIQYF. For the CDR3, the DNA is TGTGCCAGCTCACCAATTCCCCTAGCGGGGGCTAGGGGAAACATTCAGTACTTC.

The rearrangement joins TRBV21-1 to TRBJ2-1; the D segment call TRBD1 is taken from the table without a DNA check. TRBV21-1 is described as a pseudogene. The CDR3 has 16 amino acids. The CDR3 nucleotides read TGTGCCAGCAGCATCCCTAACCAGGGATCCTACAATGAGCAGTTCTTC. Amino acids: CASSIPNQGSYNEQFF.

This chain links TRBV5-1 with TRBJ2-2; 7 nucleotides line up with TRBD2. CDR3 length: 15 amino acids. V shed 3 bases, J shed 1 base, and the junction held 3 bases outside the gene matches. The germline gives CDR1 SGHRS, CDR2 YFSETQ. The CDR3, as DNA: TGCGCCAGCAGCTATCAGCGGGGGAACACCGGGGAGCTGTTTTTT. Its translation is CASSYQRGNTGELFF.

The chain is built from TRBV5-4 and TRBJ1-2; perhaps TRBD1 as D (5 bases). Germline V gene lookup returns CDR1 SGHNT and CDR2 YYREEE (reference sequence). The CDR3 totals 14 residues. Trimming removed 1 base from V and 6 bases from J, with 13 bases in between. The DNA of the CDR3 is TGTGCCAGCAGCTTGTGGGGGGAAATACATGGCTACACCTTC. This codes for CASSLWGEIHGYTF. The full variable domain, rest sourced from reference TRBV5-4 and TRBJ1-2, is ETGVTQSPTHLIKTRGQQVTLRCSSQSGHNTVSWYQQALGQGPQFIFQYYREEENGRGNFPPRFSGLQFPNYSSELNVNALELDDSALYLCASSLWGEIHGYTFGSGTRLTVV.

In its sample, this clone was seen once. DNA of the CDR3: TGTGCCAGCAGCCAGGGACAGGGAGGCCCAGCCGGGGAGCTGTTTTTT. As protein: CASSQGQGGPAGELFF. The rearrangement joins TRBV27 to TRBJ2-2; 9 positions match TRBD1. After removal of 6 bases from V and 6 bases from J, the junction contained 11 bases not matched to a gene. This CDR3 spans 16 amino acids. Germline assignment: CDR1 MNHEY and CDR2 SMNVEV (reference sequence).

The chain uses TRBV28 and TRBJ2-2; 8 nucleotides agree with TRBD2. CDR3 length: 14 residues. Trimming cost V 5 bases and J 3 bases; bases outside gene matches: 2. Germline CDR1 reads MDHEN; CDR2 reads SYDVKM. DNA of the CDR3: TGTGCCAGCAGTCCCGGGGGGGACACCGGGGAGCTGTTTTTT. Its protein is CASSPGGDTGELFF.

CDR3 sequence reads: CASSANRQGRSQWYGYTF. The CDR3 DNA sequence: TGTGCCAGCAGCGCTAACCGACAGGGACGATCGCAGTGGTATGGCTACACCTTC. The genes are TRBV6-2 or TRBV6-3 and TRBJ1-2, with 7 bases aligning to TRBD1. The length of the CDR3 is 18 residues. Germline loops: CDR1 MNHEY, CDR2 SVGEGT. The V segment lost 6 bases and the J segment 5 bases; nucleotides outside the gene matches: 21.

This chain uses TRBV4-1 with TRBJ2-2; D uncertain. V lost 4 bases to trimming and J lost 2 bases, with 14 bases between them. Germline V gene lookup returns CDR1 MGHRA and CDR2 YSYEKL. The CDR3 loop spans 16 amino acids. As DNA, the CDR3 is TGCGCCAGCAGCCCCTGGCCCGTAAGAAACACCGGGGAGCTGTTTTTT. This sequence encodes CASSPWPVRNTGELFF.

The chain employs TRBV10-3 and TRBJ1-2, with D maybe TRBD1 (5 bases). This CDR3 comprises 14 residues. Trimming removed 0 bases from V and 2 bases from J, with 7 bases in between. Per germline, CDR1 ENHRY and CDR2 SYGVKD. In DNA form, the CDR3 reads TGTGCCATCAGTGAGTCGGGGGGAAACTATGGCTACACCTTC. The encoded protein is CAISESGGNYGYTF.

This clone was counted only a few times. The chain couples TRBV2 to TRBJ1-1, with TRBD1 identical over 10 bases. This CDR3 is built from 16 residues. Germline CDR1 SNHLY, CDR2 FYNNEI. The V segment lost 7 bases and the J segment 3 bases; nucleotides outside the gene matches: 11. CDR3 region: CASTDRGSVEDTEAFF. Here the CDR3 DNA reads TGTGCCAGCACGGACAGGGGGTCGGTTGAGGACACTGAAGCTTTCTTT.

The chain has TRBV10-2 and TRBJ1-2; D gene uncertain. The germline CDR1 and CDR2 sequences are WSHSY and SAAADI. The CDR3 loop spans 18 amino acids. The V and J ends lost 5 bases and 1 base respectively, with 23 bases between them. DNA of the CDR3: TGCGCCAGCAGTTCCGGACTGACACTTCGAGGGATTAACTATGGCTACACCTTC. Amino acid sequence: CASSSGLTLRGINYGYTF.

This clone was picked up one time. The CDR3 spells CASSLGLGHGRNEQFF. The CDR3, as DNA: TGTGCCAGCAGTTTAGGGTTAGGACACGGGAGGAATGAGCAGTTCTTC. The chain uses TRBV27 and TRBJ2-1, with TRBD2 matching over 7 bases. Germline V gene sequence: CDR1 MNHEY, CDR2 SMNVEV (reference sequence). V lost 2 bases to trimming and J lost 7 bases; unmatched junction nucleotides: 11. The CDR3 runs to 16 residues.

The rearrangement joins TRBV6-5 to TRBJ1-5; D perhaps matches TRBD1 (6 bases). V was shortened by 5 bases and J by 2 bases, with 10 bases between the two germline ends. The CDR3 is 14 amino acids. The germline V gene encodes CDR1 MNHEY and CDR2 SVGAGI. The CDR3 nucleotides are TGTGCCAGCAGTCAGGGGATGGGCAATCAGCCCCAGCATTTT. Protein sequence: CASSQGMGNQPQHF.